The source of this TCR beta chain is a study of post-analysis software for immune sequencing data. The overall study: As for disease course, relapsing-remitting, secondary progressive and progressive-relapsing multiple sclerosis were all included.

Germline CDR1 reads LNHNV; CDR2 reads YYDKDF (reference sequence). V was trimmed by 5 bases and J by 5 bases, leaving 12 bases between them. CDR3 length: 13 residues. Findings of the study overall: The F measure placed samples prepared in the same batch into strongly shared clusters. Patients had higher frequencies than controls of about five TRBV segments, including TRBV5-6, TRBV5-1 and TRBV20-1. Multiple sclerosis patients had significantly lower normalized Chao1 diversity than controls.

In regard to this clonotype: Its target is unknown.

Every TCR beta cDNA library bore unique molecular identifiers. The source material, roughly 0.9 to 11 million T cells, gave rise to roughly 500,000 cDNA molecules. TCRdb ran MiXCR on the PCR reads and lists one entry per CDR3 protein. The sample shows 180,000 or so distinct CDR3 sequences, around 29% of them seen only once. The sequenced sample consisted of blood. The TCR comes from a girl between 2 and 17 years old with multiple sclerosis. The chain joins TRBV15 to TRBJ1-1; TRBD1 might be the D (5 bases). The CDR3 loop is CATSGGGLTEAFF. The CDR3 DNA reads TGTGCCACCAGCGGGGGGGGTCTTACTGAAGCTTTCTTT.